This record covers a single T cell receptor (beta chain). Authors' data handling: Amplifying reference gene primers gave estimates of nucleated cell counts. Method: immunoSEQ multiplex PCR; TCRdb's copy keeps in-frame clones and lacks some. V and J calls and clone size are given by that table; D and trimming were obtained from the DNA. The table lists nearly 25,000 clones, approximately 81% of them singletons. The sample is drawn from a study of blood T cell repertoires in COVID-19. Study at large: Both acute and convalescent COVID-19 samples were obtained from the United States, Italy and Spain. T cells, B-cell-depleted T cells, or PBMCs supplied cDNA or gDNA.

The clonotype was recovered from a man in his 70s with acute or convalescent COVID-19. Input material: peripheral blood.

The CDR3: CASGGTANTGELFF. The CDR3 coding sequence is TGCGCCAGCGGGGGCACGGCGAACACCGGGGAGCTGTTTTTT. The chain joins TRBV5-1 to TRBJ2-2; a possible D gene is TRBD1 (6 bases). V was pared by 7 bases and J by 0 bases, with 10 bases between. Germline V gene sequence: CDR1 SGHRS, CDR2 YFSETQ. The CDR3 sequence is 14 residues long.